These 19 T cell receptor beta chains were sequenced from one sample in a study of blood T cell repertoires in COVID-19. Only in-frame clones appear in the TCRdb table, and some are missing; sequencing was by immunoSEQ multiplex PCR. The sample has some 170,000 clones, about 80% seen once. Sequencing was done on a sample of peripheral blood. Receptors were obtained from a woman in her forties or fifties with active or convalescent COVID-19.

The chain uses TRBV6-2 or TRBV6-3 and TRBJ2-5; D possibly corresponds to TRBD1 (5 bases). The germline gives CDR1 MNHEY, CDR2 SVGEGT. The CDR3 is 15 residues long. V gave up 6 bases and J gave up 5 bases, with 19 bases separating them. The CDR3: CASSQPRQGLETQYF. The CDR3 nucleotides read TGTGCCAGCAGCCAGCCCCGGCAGGGCTTGGAGACCCAGTACTTC.

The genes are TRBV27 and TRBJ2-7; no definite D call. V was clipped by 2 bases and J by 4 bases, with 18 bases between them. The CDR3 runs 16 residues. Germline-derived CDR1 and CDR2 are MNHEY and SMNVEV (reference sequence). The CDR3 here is CASSLRTASIGYEQYF. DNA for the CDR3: TGTGCCAGCAGTTTACGTACAGCATCGATAGGTTACGAGCAGTACTTC.

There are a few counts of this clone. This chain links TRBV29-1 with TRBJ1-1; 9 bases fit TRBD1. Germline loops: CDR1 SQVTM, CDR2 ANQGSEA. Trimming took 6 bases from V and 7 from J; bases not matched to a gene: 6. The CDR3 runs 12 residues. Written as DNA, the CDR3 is TGCAGCGTAGCACAGGGGGCGAATGAAGCTTTCTTT. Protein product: CSVAQGANEAFF.

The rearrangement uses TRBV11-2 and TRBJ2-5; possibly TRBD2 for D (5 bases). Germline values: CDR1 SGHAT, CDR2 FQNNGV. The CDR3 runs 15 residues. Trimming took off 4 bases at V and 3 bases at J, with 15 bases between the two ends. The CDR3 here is CASSSHPGWEETQYF. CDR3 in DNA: TGTGCCAGCAGCTCTCACCCGGGGTGGGAAGAGACCCAGTACTTC.

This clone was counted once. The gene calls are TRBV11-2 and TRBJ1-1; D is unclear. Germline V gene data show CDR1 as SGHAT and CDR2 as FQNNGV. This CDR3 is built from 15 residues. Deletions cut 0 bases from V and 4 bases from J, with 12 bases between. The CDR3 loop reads CASSLEPGAGTEAFF. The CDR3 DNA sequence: TGTGCCAGCAGCTTAGAGCCGGGAGCGGGCACTGAAGCTTTCTTT.

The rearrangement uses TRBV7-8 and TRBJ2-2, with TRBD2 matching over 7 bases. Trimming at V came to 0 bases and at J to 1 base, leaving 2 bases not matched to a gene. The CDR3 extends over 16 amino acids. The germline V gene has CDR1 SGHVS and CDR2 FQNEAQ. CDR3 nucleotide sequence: TGTGCCAGCAGCTTAGCTTCGGGGGGGAACACCGGGGAGCTGTTTTTT. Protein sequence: CASSLASGGNTGELFF.

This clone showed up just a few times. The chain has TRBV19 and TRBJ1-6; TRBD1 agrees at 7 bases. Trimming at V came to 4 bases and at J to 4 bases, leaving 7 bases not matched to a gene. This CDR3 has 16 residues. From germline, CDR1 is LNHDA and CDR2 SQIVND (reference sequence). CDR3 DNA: TGTGCCAGTAGTACTGGACAGACAGGGTATAATTCACCCCTCCACTTT. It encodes CASSTGQTGYNSPLHF.

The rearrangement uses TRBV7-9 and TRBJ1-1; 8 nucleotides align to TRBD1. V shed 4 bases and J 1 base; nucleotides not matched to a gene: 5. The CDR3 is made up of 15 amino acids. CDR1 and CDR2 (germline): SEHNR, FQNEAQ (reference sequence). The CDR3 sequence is CASSSGTGGNTEAFF. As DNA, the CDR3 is TGTGCCAGCAGCTCCGGGACAGGCGGGAACACTGAAGCTTTCTTT.

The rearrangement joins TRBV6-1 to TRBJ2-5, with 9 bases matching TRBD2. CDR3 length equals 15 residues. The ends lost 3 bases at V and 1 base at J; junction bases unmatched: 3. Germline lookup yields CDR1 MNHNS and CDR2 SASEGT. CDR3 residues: CASSDWRGGQETQYF. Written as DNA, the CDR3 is TGTGCCAGCAGTGATTGGCGGGGGGGCCAAGAGACCCAGTACTTC.

The CDR3 loop reads CASSDRTGAYEQYF. As DNA, the CDR3 is TGTGCCAGCAGTGATAGGACAGGGGCCTACGAGCAGTACTTC. This chain connects TRBV2 to TRBJ2-7, with TRBD1 matching over 9 bases. Germline trimming cut 3 bases from V and 2 bases from J; bases unmatched to any gene: 2. The CDR3 totals 14 residues. CDR1 SNHLY and CDR2 FYNNEI come from the germline V gene.

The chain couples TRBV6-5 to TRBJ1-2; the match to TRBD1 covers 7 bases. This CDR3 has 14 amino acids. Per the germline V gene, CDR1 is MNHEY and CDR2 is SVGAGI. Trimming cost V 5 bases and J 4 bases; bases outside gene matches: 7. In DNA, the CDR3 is TGTGCCAGCAGTCTACGAGGGGGCGGCTATGGCTACACCTTC. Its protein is CASSLRGGGYGYTF.

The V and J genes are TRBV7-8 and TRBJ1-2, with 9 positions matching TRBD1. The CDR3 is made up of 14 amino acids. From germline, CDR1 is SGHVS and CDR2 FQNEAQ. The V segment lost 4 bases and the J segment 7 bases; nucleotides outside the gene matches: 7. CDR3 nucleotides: TGTGCCAGCAGCTGGCGGGACAGGGCTTCTGGCTACACCTTC. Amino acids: CASSWRDRASGYTF.

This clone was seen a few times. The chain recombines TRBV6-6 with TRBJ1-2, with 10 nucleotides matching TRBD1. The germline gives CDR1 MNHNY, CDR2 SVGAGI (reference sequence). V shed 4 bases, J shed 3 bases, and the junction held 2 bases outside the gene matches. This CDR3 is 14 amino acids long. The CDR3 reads CASSSTGGDYGYTF. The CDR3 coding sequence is TGTGCCAGCAGTTCGACAGGGGGCGACTATGGCTACACCTTC.

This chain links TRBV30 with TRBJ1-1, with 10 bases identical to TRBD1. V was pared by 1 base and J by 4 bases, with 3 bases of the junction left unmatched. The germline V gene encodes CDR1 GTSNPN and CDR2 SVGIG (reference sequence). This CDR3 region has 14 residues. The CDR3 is CAWSGDRGFTEAFF. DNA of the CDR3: TGTGCCTGGAGTGGGGACAGGGGATTCACTGAAGCTTTCTTT. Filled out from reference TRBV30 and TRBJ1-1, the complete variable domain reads SQTIHQWPATLVQPVGSPLSLECTVEGTSNPNLYWYRQAAGRGLQLLFYSVGIGQISSEVPQNLSASRPQDRQFILSSKKLLLSDSGFYLCAWSGDRGFTEAFFGQGTRLTVV.

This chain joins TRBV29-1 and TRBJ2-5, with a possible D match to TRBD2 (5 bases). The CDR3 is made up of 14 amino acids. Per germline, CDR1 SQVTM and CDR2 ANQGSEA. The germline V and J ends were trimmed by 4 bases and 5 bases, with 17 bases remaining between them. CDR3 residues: CSVASSFLAETQYF. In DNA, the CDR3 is TGCAGCGTTGCCTCTAGCTTTCTGGCGGAGACCCAGTACTTC.

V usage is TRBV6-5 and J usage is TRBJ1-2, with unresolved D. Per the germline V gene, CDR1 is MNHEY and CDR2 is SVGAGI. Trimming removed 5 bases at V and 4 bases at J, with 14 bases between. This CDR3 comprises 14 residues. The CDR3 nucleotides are TGTGCCAGCAGTCCGTCGGTCCTGAGCTATGGCTACACCTTC. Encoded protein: CASSPSVLSYGYTF.

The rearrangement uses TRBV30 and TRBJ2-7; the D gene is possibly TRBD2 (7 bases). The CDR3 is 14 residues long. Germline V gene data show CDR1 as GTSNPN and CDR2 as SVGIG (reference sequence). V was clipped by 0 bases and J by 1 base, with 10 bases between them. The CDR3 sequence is CAWSVGGVSYEQYF. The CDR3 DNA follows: TGTGCCTGGAGTGTAGGGGGGGTATCCTACGAGCAGTACTTC.

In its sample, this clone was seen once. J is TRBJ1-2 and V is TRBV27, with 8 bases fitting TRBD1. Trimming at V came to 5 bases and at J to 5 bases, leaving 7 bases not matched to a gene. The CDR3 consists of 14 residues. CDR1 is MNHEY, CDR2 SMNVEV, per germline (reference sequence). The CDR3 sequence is CASSPRGREYGYTF. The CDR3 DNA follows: TGTGCCAGCAGTCCCAGGGGGCGGGAATATGGCTACACCTTC.

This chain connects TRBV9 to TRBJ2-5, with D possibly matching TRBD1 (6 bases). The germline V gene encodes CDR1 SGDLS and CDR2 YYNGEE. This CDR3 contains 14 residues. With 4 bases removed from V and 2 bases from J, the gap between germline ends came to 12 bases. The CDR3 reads CASSLVGGQETQYF. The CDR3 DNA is TGTGCCAGCAGCCTAGTAGGGGGTCAAGAGACCCAGTACTTC.